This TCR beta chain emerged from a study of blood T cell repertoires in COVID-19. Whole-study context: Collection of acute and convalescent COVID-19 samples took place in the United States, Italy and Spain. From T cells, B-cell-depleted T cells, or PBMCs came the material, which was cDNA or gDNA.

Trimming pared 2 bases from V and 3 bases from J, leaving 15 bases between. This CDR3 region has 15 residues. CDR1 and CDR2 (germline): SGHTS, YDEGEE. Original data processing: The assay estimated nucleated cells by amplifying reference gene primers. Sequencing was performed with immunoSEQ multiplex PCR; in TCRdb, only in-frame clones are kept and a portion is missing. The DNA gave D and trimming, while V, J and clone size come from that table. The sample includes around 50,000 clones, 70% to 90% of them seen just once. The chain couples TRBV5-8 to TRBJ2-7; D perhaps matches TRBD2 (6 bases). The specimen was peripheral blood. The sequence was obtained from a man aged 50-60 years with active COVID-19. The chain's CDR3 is CASSLDYGGGYEQYF. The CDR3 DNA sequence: TGTGCCAGCAGCTTAGATTATGGGGGAGGCTACGAGCAGTACTTC.